This is a list of T cell receptor beta chains from one sample in a study of cytomegalovirus exposure and HLA in healthy donors. The repertoire was sequenced with immunoSEQ multiplex PCR; TCRdb's copy has only in-frame clones and lacks some. The table lists about 360,000 clones, 86% of them singletons. The sequencing sample was made of PBMCs. The receptors were sampled from a woman aged 18-29 years in good health and CMV-seronegative. The CDR3 runs from the conserved cysteine through the conserved F or W. D genes are given only for firm matches. Some rows mark clone size as missing; the rest say once, few, many or name a class of expanded clone.

NA | TRBJ2-6 | TRBV2 | NA | CASSGTASSGANVLTF | TGTGCCAGCAGTGGGACAGCCAGCTCTGGGGCCAACGTCCTGACTTTC
NA | TRBJ2-3 | TRBV6-5 | NA | CASMRGGGGTDTQYF | TGTGCCAGCATGAGGGGCGGGGGCGGCACAGATACGCAGTATTTT
TRBD2 | TRBJ2-1 | TRBV7-3 | NA | CASSSELAPVYNEQFF | TGTGCCAGCAGCTCAGAACTAGCGCCCGTGTACAATGAGCAGTTCTTC
NA | TRBJ2-7 | TRBV10-3 | NA | CAISRDLNYEQYF | TGTGCCATCAGTAGGGACTTGAACTACGAGCAGTACTTC
NA | TRBJ2-3 | TRBV15 | NA | CATSWTFSRTDTQYF | TGTGCCACCAGCTGGACTTTTTCCCGCACAGATACGCAGTATTTT
TRBD2 | TRBJ2-3 | TRBV7-9 | NA | CASSPRLAGKADTQYF | TGTGCCAGCAGCCCGAGACTAGCGGGAAAGGCAGATACGCAGTATTTT
TRBD1 | TRBJ1-1 | TRBV30 | NA | CAWSGGQGFAEAFF | TGTGCCTGGAGTGGCGGACAGGGGTTCGCTGAAGCTTTCTTT
TRBD1 | TRBJ2-7 | TRBV28 | NA | CATISPGTGFITYEQYF | TGTGCCACCATTTCGCCCGGGACAGGGTTCATTACCTACGAGCAGTACTTC
TRBD2 | TRBJ2-1 | TRBV9 | NA | CASSMGGSSYNEQFF | TGTGCCAGCAGCATGGGAGGGTCCTCCTACAATGAGCAGTTCTTC
TRBD1 | TRBJ2-3 | TRBV27 | NA | CASTLTGDRADTQYF | TGTGCCAGCACCCTGACCGGGGACAGGGCAGATACGCAGTATTTT
NA | TRBJ2-3 | TRBV6-1 | NA | CASSESMGRGDTQYF | TGTGCCAGCAGTGAGTCTATGGGCCGAGGGGATACGCAGTATTTT
NA | TRBJ2-1 | TRBV7-8 | NA | CASSLGPGNEQFF | TGTGCCAGCAGCTTAGGCCCAGGGAATGAGCAGTTCTTC
NA | TRBJ1-2 | TRBV4-1 | NA | CASSQGFDGGRYGYTF | TGCGCCAGCAGCCAGGGGTTCGACGGAGGGAGGTATGGCTACACCTTC
NA | TRBJ1-2 | TRBV18 | NA | CASSPATSATRGYTF | TGTGCCAGCTCACCGGCGACGAGCGCAACACGGGGCTACACCTTC
NA | TRBJ2-7 | TRBV18 | NA | CASSPPTGQSYEQYF | TGTGCCAGCTCACCCCCCACCGGACAGTCCTACGAGCAGTACTTC
NA | TRBJ1-1 | TRBV27 | NA | CASRGWEEGEAFF | TGTGCCAGCAGAGGGTGGGAAGAGGGTGAAGCTTTCTTT
NA | TRBJ1-1 | TRBV7-8 | NA | CASSLTRAGEAFF | TGTGCCAGCAGTTTAACCCGGGCGGGCGAAGCTTTCTTT
NA | TRBJ1-3 | TRBV2 | NA | CASSEQGSRGNTIYF | TGTGCCAGCAGTGAACAGGGCTCCCGGGGAAACACCATATATTTT
NA | TRBJ2-1 | TRBV27 | NA | CASSLSRDEQFF | TGTGCCAGCAGTTTAAGCAGGGATGAGCAGTTCTTC
TRBD1 | TRBJ2-3 | TRBV2 | NA | CASSEWDRGRDTQYF | TGTGCCAGCAGTGAGTGGGACAGGGGTAGGGATACGCAGTATTTT
NA | TRBJ1-6 | TRBV7-9 | NA | CASSPGTGRNSPLHF | TGTGCCAGCAGCCCCGGGACTGGGAGGAATTCACCCCTCCACTTT
NA | TRBJ1-2 | TRBV19 | NA | CASSSDLGGGSGYTF | TGTGCCAGTAGTTCGGACTTAGGGGGTGGATCTGGCTACACCTTC
NA | TRBJ2-1 | TRBV5-4 | NA | CASSHPLNNEQFF | TGTGCCAGCAGCCACCCCCTAAACAATGAGCAGTTCTTC
TRBD1 | TRBJ1-4 | TRBV27 | NA | CASKPLGTGSGPNEKLFF | TGTGCCAGCAAACCATTAGGGACAGGGAGTGGGCCTAATGAAAAACTGTTTTTT
TRBD1 | TRBJ2-7 | TRBV28 | NA | CASRTGTGGNEQYF | TGTGCCAGCAGGACCGGGACAGGGGGCAACGAGCAGTACTTC
TRBD2 | TRBJ2-2 | TRBV28 | NA | CASSLGARAGDTGELFF | TGTGCCAGCAGTTTGGGTGCTCGAGCGGGGGACACCGGGGAGCTGTTTTTT
TRBD1 | TRBJ2-3 | TRBV6-5 | NA | CASSYLQGADTQYF | TGTGCCAGCAGTTACCTACAGGGGGCAGATACGCAGTATTTT
NA | TRBJ2-3 | TRBV5-1 | few | CASSLARGAGADTQYF | TGCGCCAGCAGCTTGGCACGGGGGGCCGGAGCAGATACGCAGTATTTT
NA | TRBJ1-5 | TRBV6-1 | NA | CASDIGVSNQPQHF | TGTGCCAGCGACATAGGGGTTAGCAATCAGCCCCAGCATTTT
NA | TRBJ2-7 | TRBV7-9 | NA | CASSLVNRDEQYF | TGTGCCAGCAGCTTAGTGAATCGGGACGAGCAGTACTTC
TRBD2 | TRBJ2-1 | TRBV2 | NA | CASSERGRYNEQFF | TGTGCCAGCAGTGAGCGGGGGAGGTACAATGAGCAGTTCTTC
TRBD2 | TRBJ2-2 | TRBV7-6 | once | CASSFLSTGGLANTGELFF | TGTGCCAGCAGCTTTCTTAGTACGGGGGGACTGGCGAACACCGGGGAGCTGTTTTTT
NA | TRBJ2-4 | TRBV9 | NA | CASSVGGRDIQYF | TGTGCCAGCAGCGTAGGGGGCAGAGACATTCAGTACTTC
NA | TRBJ1-2 | TRBV27 | NA | CASKRAEGTGYTF | TGTGCCAGCAAACGTGCGGAGGGGACGGGCTACACCTTC
NA | TRBJ1-1 | TRBV19 | NA | CASSTSTGTEAFF | TGTGCCAGTAGTACCTCAACAGGGACTGAAGCTTTCTTT
TRBD1 | TRBJ1-1 | TRBV11-2 | NA | CASSSQQGPDTEAFF | TGTGCCAGCAGCTCGCAACAGGGGCCGGACACTGAAGCTTTCTTT
NA | TRBJ2-2 | TRBV5-1 | NA | CASSLPGSGELFF | TGCGCCAGCAGCTTGCCAGGGTCCGGGGAGCTGTTTTTT
NA | TRBJ2-1 | TRBV30 | NA | CAWSLINEQFF | TGTGCCTGGAGTCTTATTAATGAGCAGTTCTTC